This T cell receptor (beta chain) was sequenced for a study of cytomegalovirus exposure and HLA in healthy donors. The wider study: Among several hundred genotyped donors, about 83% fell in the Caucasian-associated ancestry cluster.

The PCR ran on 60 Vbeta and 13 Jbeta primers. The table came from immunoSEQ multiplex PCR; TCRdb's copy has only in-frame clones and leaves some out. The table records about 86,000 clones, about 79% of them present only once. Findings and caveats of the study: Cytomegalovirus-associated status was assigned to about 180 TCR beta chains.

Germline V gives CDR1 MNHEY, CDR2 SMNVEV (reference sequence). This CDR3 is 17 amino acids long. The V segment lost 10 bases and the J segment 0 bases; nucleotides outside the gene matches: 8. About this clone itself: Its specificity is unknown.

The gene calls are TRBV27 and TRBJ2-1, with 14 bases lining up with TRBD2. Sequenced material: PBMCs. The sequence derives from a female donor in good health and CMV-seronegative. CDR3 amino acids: CATWTSGGQSSYNEQFF. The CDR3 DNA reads TGTGCCACCTGGACTAGCGGGGGGCAGAGCTCCTACAATGAGCAGTTCTTC.